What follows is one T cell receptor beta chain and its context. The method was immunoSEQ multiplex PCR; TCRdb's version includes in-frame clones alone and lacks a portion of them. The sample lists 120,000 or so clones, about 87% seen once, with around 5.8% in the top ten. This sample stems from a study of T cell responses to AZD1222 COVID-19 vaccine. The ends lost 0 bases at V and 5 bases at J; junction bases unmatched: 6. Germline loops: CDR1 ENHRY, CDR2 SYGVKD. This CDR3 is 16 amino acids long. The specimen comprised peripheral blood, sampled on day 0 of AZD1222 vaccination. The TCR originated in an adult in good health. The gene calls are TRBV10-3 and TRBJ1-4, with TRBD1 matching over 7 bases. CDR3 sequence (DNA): TGTGCCATCAGTGAGTCGAAGGGACAGAACAATGAAAAACTGTTTTTT. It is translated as CAISESKGQNNEKLFF.